The following is a T cell receptor (beta chain) sequence with its context. Its antigen is not known. The data originate from a study of regulatory T cells in long-lasting Graves disease. Time point indicated: newly diagnosed GD, antithyroid drugs for less than 3 months. The TCR library used RNA extracted from PBMCs. Building of the TCR beta libraries involved iRepertoire HTBI primers and Arm-PCR of CDR3 regions. TCRdb itself ran the multiplex PCR reads through MiXCR, one entry per CDR3 protein. The repertoire includes 350,000 to 550,000 distinct CDR3 sequences, approximately 14% of them detected once, and over 15% sits in the top ten. Study observations and caveats: Sharing of public clonotypes was greater in persistent patients (about 2,700) than in new patients (around 1,000).

This sample also belongs to another study, concerning T cells in Graves' hyperthyroidism and ophthalmopathy. That work adds: In the analysis, a 13 V-J model separated ophthalmopathy from stable hyperthyroidism.

Sequenced material: peripheral blood mononuclear cells (PBMCs), taken at new diagnosis, from a patient treated with antithyroid drugs. This clonotype was obtained from a woman between 45 and 60 years old with Graves disease.

The chain's CDR3 is CASSGLGQGSTGELFF. The CDR3 DNA reads TGTGCCAGCAGTGGGTTGGGACAGGGGAGCACCGGGGAGCTGTTTTTT. This chain joins TRBV6-1 and TRBJ2-2, with 10 positions matching TRBD1. V lost 4 bases and J lost 4; bases outside the gene matches: 6. The germline CDR1 and CDR2 sequences are MNHNS and SASEGT. The CDR3 contains 16 residues.